Listed below are T cell receptor beta chains from one sample, sequenced in a study of T cell responses to AZD1222 COVID-19 vaccine. Libraries were prepared by immunoSEQ multiplex PCR; TCRdb keeps only in-frame clonotypes and omits some of them. The sample records more than 95,000 clones, roughly 90% being singletons. The sample was peripheral blood, taken on day 0 of AZD1222 vaccination. The receptors stem from an adult in good health. Both conserved end residues are part of each CDR3. A D gene is named only where the DNA matches it firmly. Clone size is given for some rows only: seen once, a few or many times, or a class if the clone is expanded.

>.|TRBD2|TRBV18|19|TRBJ2-2
CASSPPGLAGGANTGELFF
TGTGCCAGCTCACCACCGGGGCTAGCGGGAGGCGCGAACACCGGGGAGCTGTTTTTT
>.|.|TRBV7-9|12|TRBJ1-2
CASGGVDYGYTF
TGTGCCAGCGGCGGGGTGGACTATGGCTACACCTTC
>.|TRBD1|TRBV5-1|15|TRBJ1-4
CASTRQGAEYEKLFF
TGCGCCAGCACCAGACAGGGGGCAGAATATGAAAAACTGTTTTTT
>.|.|TRBV21-1|15|TRBJ1-1
CASSKEGRGNTEAFF
TGTGCCAGCAGCAAAGAAGGCAGGGGCAACACTGAAGCTTTCTTT
>.|.|TRBV29-1|15|TRBJ1-3
CRTPSLGDSGNTIYF
TGCAGGACCCCCTCTTTGGGGGACTCTGGAAACACCATATATTTT
>once|TRBD1|TRBV5-6|12|TRBJ2-7
CASSLRPGQGFF
TGTGCCAGCAGCTTGCGCCCAGGACAGGGGTTCTTC
>.|.|TRBV10-3|10|TRBJ1-2
CATSGYGYTF
TGTGCCACCAGCGGCTATGGCTACACCTTC
>.|.|TRBV7-2|14|TRBJ1-2
CASSFASVGFGYTF
TGTGCCAGCAGCTTTGCCTCGGTTGGGTTTGGCTACACCTTC
>.|TRBD1|TRBV5-5|14|TRBJ2-2
CASSPDRMTGELFF
TGTGCCAGCAGCCCGGACAGGATGACCGGGGAGCTGTTTTTT
>once|.|TRBV4-2|14|TRBJ1-1
CASSQQDMNTEAFF
TGTGCCAGCAGCCAACAGGACATGAACACTGAAGCTTTCTTT
>.|.|TRBV5-8|16|TRBJ2-3
CASSLGEGVGTDTQYF
TGTGCCAGCAGCTTGGGCGAGGGGGTGGGCACAGATACGCAGTATTTT
>.|.|TRBV3-1/TRBV3-2|14|TRBJ2-3
CASSQEFGTDTQYF
TGTGCCAGCAGCCAAGAGTTCGGCACAGATACGCAGTATTTT
>.|.|TRBV3-1/TRBV3-2|15|TRBJ1-2
CASSQDGLAAYGYTF
TGTGCCAGCAGCCAAGATGGGCTTGCCGCTTATGGCTACACCTTC
>.|.|TRBV5-1|13|TRBJ1-2
CASSPRPGDGYTF
TGCGCCAGCAGCCCCCGGCCCGGCGATGGCTACACCTTC
>.|.|TRBV4-3|15|TRBJ2-1
CASSQVRRVSGEQFF
TGCGCCAGCAGCCAAGTTCGAAGGGTATCAGGTGAGCAGTTCTTC
>.|.|TRBV7-9|13|TRBJ1-2
CASSLVLNYGYTF
TGTGCCAGCAGCTTAGTACTGAACTATGGCTACACCTTC
>.|TRBD1|TRBV27|15|TRBJ1-2
CASGLRDRAAYGYTF
TGTGCCAGCGGTCTCCGGGACAGGGCTGCCTATGGCTACACCTTC
>.|TRBD2|TRBV27|16|TRBJ2-3
CASRPGGRGAPGTQYF
TGTGCCAGCAGGCCCGGGGGGCGGGGGGCCCCGGGGACGCAGTATTTT
>.|.|TRBV5-1|11|TRBJ2-3
CATPGTDTQYF
TGCGCCACCCCGGGCACAGATACGCAGTATTTT
>.|.|TRBV7-9|13|TRBJ2-3
CASSLVSTDTQYF
TGTGCCAGCAGCCTCGTCAGCACAGATACGCAGTATTTT
>.|.|TRBV7-9|15|TRBJ2-5
CASSLVAGTQETQYF
TGTGCCAGCAGCTTAGTAGCAGGGACCCAAGAGACCCAGTACTTC
>.|TRBD1|TRBV24-1|18|TRBJ1-1
CATSEPLTGGHTETEAFF
TGTGCCACCAGTGAACCGCTGACAGGGGGCCATACGGAAACTGAAGCTTTCTTT
>few|.|TRBV15|14|TRBJ1-1
CATSRVADNTEAFF
TGTGCCACCAGCAGAGTGGCGGATAACACTGAAGCTTTCTTT
>.|.|TRBV2|14|TRBJ2-3
CASSGQGGTDTQYF
TGTGCCAGCAGTGGTCAGGGAGGCACAGATACGCAGTATTTT
>.|.|TRBV27|13|TRBJ2-5
CASSFGQQETQYF
TGTGCCAGCAGTTTCGGACAACAAGAGACCCAGTACTTC
>.|TRBD1|TRBV28|15|TRBJ2-6
CASGFQGAGANVLTF
TGTGCCAGCGGATTTCAGGGGGCTGGGGCCAACGTCCTGACTTTC
>few|.|TRBV19|12|TRBJ1-3
CASSIERRTIYF
TGTGCCAGTAGTATAGAGCGTAGAACCATATATTTT
>once|TRBD1|TRBV28|15|TRBJ2-7
CASSSNRGRSFPRYF
TGTGCCAGCAGCTCCAACAGGGGGCGGTCCTTCCCGCGGTACTTC
>.|.|TRBV6-4|14|TRBJ2-1
CASSRDGLYNEQFF
TGTGCCAGCAGTCGGGACGGCCTATACAATGAGCAGTTCTTC
>.|.|TRBV5-1|14|TRBJ1-2
CASSLGDAVGGYTF
TGCGCCAGCAGCTTGGGGGACGCGGTAGGGGGCTACACCTTC
>once|.|TRBV9|14|TRBJ1-6
CASSLRKAGSPLHF
TGTGCCAGCAGCTTACGCAAAGCTGGTTCACCCCTCCACTTT
>.|TRBD1|TRBV6-2/TRBV6-3|15|TRBJ1-2
CASSYAVITGDGYTF
TGTGCCAGCAGTTACGCCGTTATTACAGGGGATGGCTACACCTTC
>.|TRBD1|TRBV20-1|13|TRBJ1-2
CSASKGGGYGYTF
TGCAGTGCTAGTAAAGGGGGCGGCTATGGCTACACCTTC
>.|TRBD2|TRBV18|13|TRBJ2-3
CASLSGGGDTQYF
TGTGCCAGCTTATCGGGAGGTGGAGATACGCAGTATTTT
>.|.|TRBV7-6|12|TRBJ2-5
CASSRWGETQYF
TGTGCCAGCAGCCGGTGGGGGGAGACCCAGTACTTC
>once|.|TRBV18|13|TRBJ1-5
CASSGGVQQPQHF
TGTGCCAGCTCAGGTGGGGTACAGCAGCCCCAGCATTTT
>.|.|TRBV10-3|13|TRBJ2-3
CASTEPSTDTQYF
TGTGCCAGCACAGAACCATCCACAGATACGCAGTATTTT
>.|.|TRBV7-8|13|TRBJ1-2
CASSSTGAYGYTF
TGTGCCAGCAGCTCGACAGGAGCCTATGGCTACACCTTC
>.|.|TRBV3-1/TRBV3-2|16|TRBJ1-6
CASSVNPGRYNSPLHF
TGTGCCAGCAGCGTGAACCCGGGACGGTATAATTCACCCCTCCACTTT
>.|TRBD1|TRBV4-3|15|TRBJ2-7
CASSQDRDRPYEQYF
TGCGCCAGCAGCCAAGATCGGGACAGGCCCTACGAGCAGTACTTC
>.|TRBD1|TRBV15|15|TRBJ1-2
CATSRELTGEEGYTF
TGTGCCACCAGCAGAGAATTGACAGGGGAGGAAGGCTACACCTTC
>once|.|TRBV19|15|TRBJ1-5
CASSIVTGTNQPQHF
TGTGCCAGTAGTATCGTGACAGGAACCAATCAGCCCCAGCATTTT
>once|.|TRBV4-1|16|TRBJ1-4
CASSPMSGTRSEKLFF
TGCGCCAGCAGCCCTATGAGCGGGACGCGGAGTGAAAAACTGTTTTTT
>.|TRBD2|TRBV14|15|TRBJ2-5
CASSPLAGSGETQYF
TGTGCCAGCAGCCCTCTAGCGGGGAGTGGAGAGACCCAGTACTTC
>.|.|TRBV7-9|14|TRBJ2-5
CASSRLVGRETQYF
TGTGCCAGCAGCCGGCTAGTGGGGAGGGAGACCCAGTACTTC
>once|.|TRBV4-2|15|TRBJ2-3
CASSEGGAMADTQYF
TGTGCCAGCAGCGAGGGCGGGGCTATGGCAGATACGCAGTATTTT
>.|TRBD2|TRBV2|14|TRBJ2-3
CASSSSGGRDTQYF
TGTGCCAGCAGCTCTAGCGGGGGCAGGGATACGCAGTATTTT
>.|.|TRBV7-2|14|TRBJ2-2
CASRSAVNTGELFF
TGTGCCAGCAGATCTGCAGTGAACACCGGGGAGCTGTTTTTT
>.|.|TRBV2|13|TRBJ2-7
CASSEGGHTEQYF
TGTGCCAGCAGTGAAGGGGGCCACACAGAGCAGTACTTC
>.|.|TRBV11-3|15|TRBJ1-2
CASSLDSGGNYGYTF
TGTGCCAGCAGCTTAGATAGTGGAGGGAACTATGGCTACACCTTC
>.|TRBD1|TRBV7-9|15|TRBJ1-2
CASSTTATGTYGYTF
TGTGCCAGCAGCACGACCGCGACAGGGACCTATGGCTACACCTTC
>.|TRBD1|TRBV18|14|TRBJ1-2
CASSPGQENYGYTF
TGTGCCAGCTCACCAGGACAGGAGAACTATGGCTACACCTTC
>.|.|TRBV7-9|13|TRBJ2-7
CASSLLGINEQYF
TGTGCCAGCAGCTTATTAGGGATCAACGAGCAGTACTTC
>.|TRBD1|TRBV12-3/TRBV12-4|13|TRBJ1-5
CAVGDSSNQPQHF
TGTGCCGTCGGGGACAGTAGCAATCAGCCCCAGCATTTT
>.|.|TRBV3-1/TRBV3-2|16|TRBJ2-4
CASSQGGPLAKNIQYF
TGTGCCAGCAGCCAAGGGGGCCCACTAGCCAAAAACATTCAGTACTTC
>.|TRBD1|TRBV2|13|TRBJ2-3
CASRTGGTDTQYF
TGTGCCAGCAGGACAGGGGGCACAGATACGCAGTATTTT
>.|.|TRBV27|13|TRBJ2-2
CASSLGRTGELFF
TGTGCCAGCAGCCTAGGACGGACCGGGGAGCTGTTTTTT
>.|.|TRBV4-3|15|TRBJ1-5
CASSQDGAARQPQHF
TGCGCCAGCAGCCAAGATGGCGCAGCACGGCAGCCCCAGCATTTT
>.|.|TRBV28|14|TRBJ1-6
CASSLTSYNSPLHF
TGTGCCAGCAGTTTGACGTCCTATAATTCACCCCTCCACTTT
>.|.|TRBV5-1|11|TRBJ1-3
CASSLGDTIYF
TGCGCCAGCAGCCTAGGGGACACCATATATTTT